These T cell receptor beta chains were read from a single sample in a study of T cell responses to AZD1222 COVID-19 vaccine. Here immunoSEQ multiplex PCR was the method, and the copy in TCRdb shows in-frame clones only, minus some. The table records fewer than 250,000 clones, 90% to 95% of them present only once. The starting material was peripheral blood, obtained on day 0 of MenACWY control vaccination. The receptors come from an adult in good health. Both conserved end residues are part of each CDR3. The D gene is left open where the match is weak. Size is omitted from some rows. Given values are once, few, many or a class for expanded clones.

DNA,CDR3,V,J,D,size
TGTGCCAGCCAGCGGGGGGGCAGCACAGATACGCAGTATTTT,CASQRGGSTDTQYF,TRBV4-2,TRBJ2-3,TRBD2,.
TGTGCCACCAGCAGAGGTGGACAGGTCGGAAATCAGCCCCAGCATTTT,CATSRGGQVGNQPQHF,TRBV15,TRBJ1-5,TRBD1,.
TGTGCCAGCAGCCAAGGAATAGCAAATCAGCCCCAGCATTTT,CASSQGIANQPQHF,TRBV3-1/TRBV3-2,TRBJ1-5,.,.
TGTGCCACCAGGGAGGACAGCGAAAACATTCAGTACTTC,CATREDSENIQYF,TRBV24-1,TRBJ2-4,.,.
TGTGCCAGCAGAGACTCCGGGACAGGGTTTTACTCCTACGAGCAGTACTTC,CASRDSGTGFYSYEQYF,TRBV3-1/TRBV3-2,TRBJ2-7,TRBD1,.
TGTGCCAGCAGCGTAGACGTGAGGGGTTCCTACGAGCAGTACTTC,CASSVDVRGSYEQYF,TRBV9,TRBJ2-7,.,.
TGTGCCAGCAGTTCCAGAACAGGAAGCAATCAGCCCCAGCATTTT,CASSSRTGSNQPQHF,TRBV28,TRBJ1-5,.,.
TGTGCCTGGAGTGTACCAGGGGGCTCTGGCTACACCTTC,CAWSVPGGSGYTF,TRBV30,TRBJ1-2,TRBD1,.
TGTGCCAGCAGCACCAGGGACAGGTTCACTGAAGCTTTCTTT,CASSTRDRFTEAFF,TRBV5-4,TRBJ1-1,TRBD1,.
TGTGCCAGCAGCTTATCCGGGCAGCGCTCTGGAAACACCATATATTTT,CASSLSGQRSGNTIYF,TRBV7-9,TRBJ1-3,.,.
TGTGCCAGCAGCTTGGGGTGGGGAAACACTGAAGCTTTCTTT,CASSLGWGNTEAFF,TRBV5-5,TRBJ1-1,.,.
TGTGCCAGAAGCGGGGGAGCCCCCTACGAGCAGTACTTC,CARSGGAPYEQYF,TRBV5-3,TRBJ2-7,.,.
TGTGCCAGCAGGGGCAACTTAGGAGAGACCCAGTACTTC,CASRGNLGETQYF,TRBV2,TRBJ2-5,.,once
TGTGCCAGCAGCCCAACGATGGGAAGCTCCTACAATGAGCAGTTCTTC,CASSPTMGSSYNEQFF,TRBV14,TRBJ2-1,.,.
TGTGCCAGCTCACTATCCGGACATGGCAATCAGCCCCAGCATTTT,CASSLSGHGNQPQHF,TRBV18,TRBJ1-5,.,.
TGTGCCAGCAGCGGGCAGGGGGGCACTGAAGCTTTCTTT,CASSGQGGTEAFF,TRBV11-2,TRBJ1-1,TRBD1,.
TGCGCCAGCAGCTTGGGGGCCACCTCTGGGGCCAACGTCCTGACTTTC,CASSLGATSGANVLTF,TRBV5-1,TRBJ2-6,.,.
TGTGCCAGCAGCTCTCGGCAGGGGGGGGATCCGCTTGGCTACACCTTC,CASSSRQGGDPLGYTF,TRBV7-2,TRBJ1-2,TRBD1,.
TGCGCCAGCAGCCAATTCGGGACTAGCGGGGGGCCTACAGATACGCAGTATTTT,CASSQFGTSGGPTDTQYF,TRBV4-1,TRBJ2-3,TRBD2,.
TGTGCCAGCATGGGGGTTGCTAATGAAAAACTGTTTTTT,CASMGVANEKLFF,TRBV6-5,TRBJ1-4,.,.
TGTGCCAGCAGTTATACCGGGACAGGGATTTCCTACGAGCAGTACTTC,CASSYTGTGISYEQYF,TRBV5-6,TRBJ2-7,TRBD1,.
TGTGCCAGCATGGAGGTTCGAGGCGAGCAGTACTTC,CASMEVRGEQYF,TRBV6-5,TRBJ2-7,.,.
TGTGCCAGTAGTTCCGTCCCGGGAAAACTGTTTTTT,CASSSVPGKLFF,TRBV19,TRBJ1-4,.,.
TGTGCCAGTAGTAAGGGACAGGGGAGAGGAAACACTGAAGCTTTCTTT,CASSKGQGRGNTEAFF,TRBV19,TRBJ1-1,TRBD1,.
TGCGCCAGCAGCTTGCTCACGGACAACACTGAAGCTTTCTTT,CASSLLTDNTEAFF,TRBV5-1,TRBJ1-1,.,few
TGTGCCAGCTTGAGGCGGATGAACACTGAAGCTTTCTTT,CASLRRMNTEAFF,TRBV7-6,TRBJ1-1,.,.
TGTGCCAGCAGGGGGGGGACTGAAGCTTTCTTT,CASRGGTEAFF,TRBV6-5,TRBJ1-1,.,.
TGTGCCACCAGTGACCACCCGGGACAGGGGGTCAATCAGCCCCAGCATTTT,CATSDHPGQGVNQPQHF,TRBV24-1,TRBJ1-5,TRBD1,.
TGTGCCAGTAGTGGAACCAGGGCCTACGAGCAGTACTTC,CASSGTRAYEQYF,TRBV19,TRBJ2-7,.,once
TGCGCCAGCAACCGCGGGACAGAAAATCAGCCCCAGCATTTT,CASNRGTENQPQHF,TRBV4-1,TRBJ1-5,TRBD1,.
TGTGCCAGCAGCCCTGGCAGGGGGCGGTCGAGCGGGGAGCTGTTTTTT,CASSPGRGRSSGELFF,TRBV3-1/TRBV3-2,TRBJ2-2,TRBD1,.
TGTGCCACCAGTGACCCAACAGGGGGTAACACCGGGGAGCTGTTTTTT,CATSDPTGGNTGELFF,TRBV24-1,TRBJ2-2,TRBD1,.
TGTGCCAGCTCACCACAGGCGCAGGGGAGGAACACTGAAGCTTTCTTT,CASSPQAQGRNTEAFF,TRBV18,TRBJ1-1,.,.
TGCAGCGTTCGAGTGAACACTGAAGCTTTCTTT,CSVRVNTEAFF,TRBV29-1,TRBJ1-1,.,.
TGTGCCAGCAGCTCACCCACAGGGCTCGGGGAGCTGTTTTTT,CASSSPTGLGELFF,TRBV7-2,TRBJ2-2,.,.
TGCGCCAGCAGCCGAACTACAGCGAACACTGAAGCTTTCTTT,CASSRTTANTEAFF,TRBV5-1,TRBJ1-1,.,.
TGTGCCACCAGTGAGGGTACCGGGACAGGGTGGCACTATGGCTACACCTTC,CATSEGTGTGWHYGYTF,TRBV24-1,TRBJ1-2,TRBD1,.
TGTGCCAGCAGCGGATCATCCCTTGGACGGGCGGACACTGAAGCTTTCTTT,CASSGSSLGRADTEAFF,TRBV9,TRBJ1-1,.,.
TGTGCCAGCAGTTTATTGTCCCGAGTAAACAATGAGCAGTTCTTC,CASSLLSRVNNEQFF,TRBV28,TRBJ2-1,.,.
TGTGCCAGCAGCCCCGGGGGGTCTGGTTATGGCTACACCTTC,CASSPGGSGYGYTF,TRBV6-6,TRBJ1-2,.,few
TGTGCCAGCAAGTCAGGGGGGCCCCTCAATCAGCCCCAGCATTTT,CASKSGGPLNQPQHF,TRBV6-5,TRBJ1-5,TRBD1,.
TGCGCCAGCAGCCAAACTAGCGGGGGGGAAATAGGGTTGAATGAGCAGTTCTTC,CASSQTSGGEIGLNEQFF,TRBV4-1,TRBJ2-1,TRBD2,.
TGTGCCAGCAGCCATGCCGGGACAGGGACTGAAAAACTGTTTTTT,CASSHAGTGTEKLFF,TRBV4-2,TRBJ1-4,TRBD1,few
TGCGCCAGCAGCTTGGCTCAGGCCAACACTGAAGCTTTCTTT,CASSLAQANTEAFF,TRBV5-1,TRBJ1-1,.,.
TGTGCCAGCAGCTTACAGGGCGTTACCTCTGGAAACACCATATATTTT,CASSLQGVTSGNTIYF,TRBV5-4,TRBJ1-3,.,.
TGTGCTAGTGGTTCTGACGTTACAGGGACCCAAGGGCAGTTCTTC,CASGSDVTGTQGQFF,TRBV12-5,TRBJ2-1,.,.
TGTGCCAGCAGCTTGGAGGGGAGGGGCACTGAAGCTTTCTTT,CASSLEGRGTEAFF,TRBV7-9,TRBJ1-1,.,.
TGTGCCAGCAGCTCCCGGGTGGGGGGCCGGGATACGCAGTATTTT,CASSSRVGGRDTQYF,TRBV7-8,TRBJ2-3,.,.
TGTGCCTGCTTGCCTACAGGGGGCGCGGGAGGCTACACCTTC,CACLPTGGAGGYTF,TRBV30,TRBJ1-2,TRBD1,.
TGCGCCAGCAGCCAAGCGGGGGGGTATTCCTACAATGAGCAGTTCTTC,CASSQAGGYSYNEQFF,TRBV4-1,TRBJ2-1,TRBD2,.
TGTGCCAGCAGCCCAGGGGGTGGTGAGCAGTTCTTC,CASSPGGGEQFF,TRBV12-3/TRBV12-4,TRBJ2-1,TRBD1,.
TGTGCCAGCAGGGGGACAGGGGACAACGAAAAACTGTTTTTT,CASRGTGDNEKLFF,TRBV2,TRBJ1-4,TRBD1,.
TGCAGCGTGCGACAGGATAGCAATCAGCCCCAGCATTTT,CSVRQDSNQPQHF,TRBV29-1,TRBJ1-5,.,.
TGTGCCAGCAGCTTAGCACGGTGGGGGGGGTACTATAATTCACCCCTCCACTTT,CASSLARWGGYYNSPLHF,TRBV7-9,TRBJ1-6,.,.
TGTGCCAGCCCCGGGAGGGACCGGAATGCCGTCACTGAAGCTTTCTTT,CASPGRDRNAVTEAFF,TRBV9,TRBJ1-1,.,.
TGTGCCAGCAGCTTAAGGTCCGGGTTAAACTATGGCTACACCTTC,CASSLRSGLNYGYTF,TRBV11-2,TRBJ1-2,.,.
TGTGCCAGCAGCTTGGGACGGGGGGCACTGAACACTGAAGCTTTCTTT,CASSLGRGALNTEAFF,TRBV5-4,TRBJ1-1,.,.
TGTGCCAGCAGCCAAGATGGTACGACTGAAGCTTTCTTT,CASSQDGTTEAFF,TRBV3-1/TRBV3-2,TRBJ1-1,.,.
TGTGCCAGCAGACCCGGGACAGGGGTCGCGAGCAATCAGCCCCAGCATTTT,CASRPGTGVASNQPQHF,TRBV27,TRBJ1-5,TRBD1,.
TGTGCCAGCAGTGAAAGGTCGTACAATGAGCAGTTCTTC,CASSERSYNEQFF,TRBV2,TRBJ2-1,.,.